This entry is about one T cell receptor beta chain. Its antigen is not identified. This entry comes from a study of T cell responses to AZD1222 COVID-19 vaccine. Overall study: Pooled in the analysis were second doses at about 4 or about 12 weeks.

Profiling relied on immunoSEQ multiplex PCR, and the TCRdb table lists in-frame clones only, not all of them. The sample records roughly 200,000 clones, almost 95% being singletons. CDR3 length: 13 residues. Germline V gives CDR1 MNHEY, CDR2 SMNVEV (reference sequence). With V trimmed by 5 bases and J by 15 bases, 10 bases remained unmatched. Notes on the study in general: CD4 TCRs associated with vaccination spanned spike, dominating at 160-218 and 743-854. No repertoire was sampled before or during the peak T cell response, only after it.

The chain joins TRBV27 to TRBJ2-1; 10 positions agree with TRBD1. The receptor comes from an adult in good health. The specimen was peripheral blood, collected on day 0 of AZD1222 vaccination. The CDR3 DNA is TGTGCCAGCAGTCCCCATGGAGACAGGGGGCCGTTCTTC. It codes for CASSPHGDRGPFF.